One and the same sample provided the 3 T cell receptor beta chains below, sequenced in a study of blood T cell repertoires in COVID-19. Libraries were prepared by immunoSEQ multiplex PCR; TCRdb keeps only in-frame clonotypes and omits some of them. This table has about 81,000 clones, 80% to 90% appearing once. The sequencing input was peripheral blood. These receptors all come from a woman over 75 with acute or convalescent COVID-19.

This chain links TRBV3-1 (or the pseudogene TRBV3-2) with TRBJ2-7; 9 bases agree with TRBD2. V lost 4 bases and J lost 7; bases outside the gene matches: 8. This CDR3 spans 14 amino acids. Germline V CDR1 and CDR2: LGHDT, YNNKEL (reference sequence). This chain's CDR3 is CASSLAGATGEQYF. DNA for the CDR3: TGTGCCAGCAGCCTAGCGGGGGCCACGGGGGAGCAGTACTTC.

This clone was observed a handful of times. The chain couples TRBV14 to TRBJ2-1; perhaps TRBD1 as D (6 bases). CDR3 size: 17 residues. Trimming removed 0 bases from V and 8 bases from J, with 20 bases in between. Per the germline V gene, CDR1 is SGHDN and CDR2 is FVKESK. The chain's CDR3 is CASSQDSPWTVFHEQFF. Here the CDR3 DNA reads TGTGCCAGCAGCCAAGATAGCCCGTGGACAGTTTTCCATGAGCAGTTCTTC.

The chain combines TRBV25-1 with TRBJ1-4, with D tentatively TRBD1 (6 bases). V was shortened by 4 bases and J by 1 base, with 10 bases between the two germline ends. Germline V gene sequence: CDR1 MGHDK, CDR2 SYGVNS. The CDR3 length is 15 residues. CDR3 bases: TGTGCCAGCAGTGCCATACAGGGAACTAATGAAAAACTGTTTTTT. Translation: CASSAIQGTNEKLFF.